The rows below give T cell receptor beta chains drawn from one sample of a study of Ad26.COV2.S vaccination and SARS-CoV-2 variants. Profiling relied on immunoSEQ multiplex PCR, and the TCRdb table lists in-frame clones only, not all of them. The sample includes around 450,000 clones, 89% of them seen just once. The source material was peripheral blood, sampled in a trial of Ad26.COV2.S vaccine versus placebo. The source is a person aged 18-65 years who received the Ad26.COV2.S COVID-19 vaccine or a placebo. The CDR3 runs from the conserved cysteine through the conserved F or W. The D gene is left open where the match is weak. Some rows have no size entry. The others give once, few or many, or a class for an expanded clone.

J gene: TRBJ2-5
clone size: -
V gene: TRBV5-1
D gene: -
CDR3 DNA: TGCGCCAGCAGCTTGTACGGGGGGCATCTAGAGACCCAGTACTTC
CDR3 protein: CASSLYGGHLETQYF

J gene: TRBJ2-5
clone size: once
V gene: TRBV7-3
D gene: -
CDR3 DNA: TGTGCCAGCAGCCGAGGGGACTTCTTCAAGGAAGAGACCCAGTACTTC
CDR3 protein: CASSRGDFFKEETQYF

J gene: TRBJ1-2
clone size: -
V gene: TRBV9
D gene: -
CDR3 DNA: TGTGCCAGCAGCGTAGATCCGGACTATGGCTACACCTTC
CDR3 protein: CASSVDPDYGYTF

J gene: TRBJ2-2
clone size: -
V gene: TRBV7-9
D gene: -
CDR3 DNA: TGTGCCAGCAGCCCGTTGCCTAACGGGGACACCGGGGAGCTGTTTTTT
CDR3 protein: CASSPLPNGDTGELFF

J gene: TRBJ2-1
clone size: -
V gene: TRBV7-9
D gene: TRBD1
CDR3 DNA: TGTGCCAGCAGTTCCCGGGACAGGGGCTACAATGAGCAGTTCTTC
CDR3 protein: CASSSRDRGYNEQFF

J gene: TRBJ1-2
clone size: -
V gene: TRBV5-5
D gene: -
CDR3 DNA: TGTGCCAGCAGCTTCGATTACTCCTTTTTCGGGAGGGATGGCTACACCTTC
CDR3 protein: CASSFDYSFFGRDGYTF

J gene: TRBJ2-1
clone size: -
V gene: TRBV5-4
D gene: -
CDR3 DNA: TGTGCCAGCAGCTTGGGACTATCTAACAATGAGCAGTTCTTC
CDR3 protein: CASSLGLSNNEQFF

J gene: TRBJ2-5
clone size: once
V gene: TRBV19
D gene: TRBD2
CDR3 DNA: TGTGCCAGTAGTATCGGGAGGATTGTGGAGACCCAGTACTTC
CDR3 protein: CASSIGRIVETQYF

J gene: TRBJ1-6
clone size: -
V gene: TRBV3-1/TRBV3-2
D gene: -
CDR3 DNA: TGTGCCAGCAGCGCCCAAGGCACCCCACCCCTCCACTTT
CDR3 protein: CASSAQGTPPLHF

J gene: TRBJ1-2
clone size: -
V gene: TRBV6-5
D gene: -
CDR3 DNA: TGTGCCAGCAGTTACTCCTCCGGGGGCTACTATGGCTACACCTTC
CDR3 protein: CASSYSSGGYYGYTF

J gene: TRBJ2-1
clone size: -
V gene: TRBV7-2
D gene: TRBD1
CDR3 DNA: TGTGCCAGCAGCTTATTAGGGACAGGGGGTCCATACGGTGAGCAGTTCTTC
CDR3 protein: CASSLLGTGGPYGEQFF

J gene: TRBJ1-1
clone size: -
V gene: TRBV15
D gene: -
CDR3 DNA: TGTGCCACCAGCCCAGGTCTTTTGGAGTACACTGAAGCTTTCTTT
CDR3 protein: CATSPGLLEYTEAFF

J gene: TRBJ1-1
clone size: -
V gene: TRBV3-1/TRBV3-2
D gene: -
CDR3 DNA: TGTGCCAGCAGCTCACCAGGGTTCATGAACACTGAAGCTTTCTTT
CDR3 protein: CASSSPGFMNTEAFF

J gene: TRBJ2-3
clone size: -
V gene: TRBV7-3
D gene: -
CDR3 DNA: TGTGCCAGCAGCTTTCGGGGGAGGTGGGCAGATACGCAGTATTTT
CDR3 protein: CASSFRGRWADTQYF

J gene: TRBJ2-3
clone size: once
V gene: TRBV7-2
D gene: TRBD2
CDR3 DNA: TGTGCCAGCAGACAAAACGGGGCTAGCGGGAGTCCTAGAGATACGCAGTATTTT
CDR3 protein: CASRQNGASGSPRDTQYF

J gene: TRBJ2-1
clone size: once
V gene: TRBV29-1
D gene: TRBD2
CDR3 DNA: TGCAGCGTTGGGGGACTAGCGGAAACCTACAATGAGCAGTTCTTC
CDR3 protein: CSVGGLAETYNEQFF

J gene: TRBJ2-5
clone size: -
V gene: TRBV6-2/TRBV6-3
D gene: TRBD1
CDR3 DNA: TGTGCCAGCAGTACCCCTTACAGGGGAGAGACCCAGTACTTC
CDR3 protein: CASSTPYRGETQYF

J gene: TRBJ2-3
clone size: -
V gene: TRBV27
D gene: -
CDR3 DNA: TGTGCCAGCAGTTCCACCCTGGGATTCAGAAGCACAGATACGCAGTATTTT
CDR3 protein: CASSSTLGFRSTDTQYF

J gene: TRBJ2-3
clone size: -
V gene: TRBV7-2
D gene: TRBD2
CDR3 DNA: TGTGCCAGCAGCTCCGCCGGGGGGGATACAGATACGCAGTATTTT
CDR3 protein: CASSSAGGDTDTQYF

J gene: TRBJ2-3
clone size: -
V gene: TRBV7-2
D gene: -
CDR3 DNA: TGTGCCAGCAGCTACCCAGGGGCAGATACGCAGTATTTT
CDR3 protein: CASSYPGADTQYF

J gene: TRBJ1-3
clone size: -
V gene: TRBV5-1
D gene: -
CDR3 DNA: TGCGCCAGCAGCTTGGCGGGGTCCGGAAACACCATATATTTT
CDR3 protein: CASSLAGSGNTIYF

J gene: TRBJ2-7
clone size: -
V gene: TRBV15
D gene: -
CDR3 DNA: TGTGCCACCAGCAGAGATCCCCCGGGACCCAGGGGATACGAGCAGTACTTC
CDR3 protein: CATSRDPPGPRGYEQYF

J gene: TRBJ1-5
clone size: -
V gene: TRBV6-2/TRBV6-3
D gene: TRBD1
CDR3 DNA: TGTGCCAGCAGTTACAAGCGGACAGGCATAGTCTATAGCAATCAGCCCCAGCATTTT
CDR3 protein: CASSYKRTGIVYSNQPQHF

J gene: TRBJ1-2
clone size: -
V gene: TRBV30
D gene: -
CDR3 DNA: TGTGCCTGGACTCAAGGGTTCGGCTATGGCTACACCTTC
CDR3 protein: CAWTQGFGYGYTF

J gene: TRBJ2-2
clone size: -
V gene: TRBV5-4
D gene: TRBD2
CDR3 DNA: TGTGCCAGCAGCTCGGGGACTAGCGGGACATCCGGGGAGCTGTTTTTT
CDR3 protein: CASSSGTSGTSGELFF

J gene: TRBJ1-2
clone size: -
V gene: TRBV7-2
D gene: -
CDR3 DNA: TGTGCCAGCAGCTCGGGGACCGCACCTCCCTATGGCTACACCTTC
CDR3 protein: CASSSGTAPPYGYTF

J gene: TRBJ1-3
clone size: -
V gene: TRBV7-9
D gene: TRBD1
CDR3 DNA: TGTGCCAGCAGCACCCGGACAGGGGCTGGTGGAAACACCATATATTTT
CDR3 protein: CASSTRTGAGGNTIYF

J gene: TRBJ2-1
clone size: -
V gene: TRBV5-1
D gene: -
CDR3 DNA: TGCGCCAGCAGTCGTGGGGACGACTACAATGAGCAGTTCTTC
CDR3 protein: CASSRGDDYNEQFF

J gene: TRBJ1-1
clone size: -
V gene: TRBV6-5
D gene: -
CDR3 DNA: TGTGCCAGCAGTCACCCAGAAACTGAAGCTTTCTTT
CDR3 protein: CASSHPETEAFF

J gene: TRBJ1-6
clone size: -
V gene: TRBV28
D gene: -
CDR3 DNA: TGTGCCAGCAGTTTATACTCGACAGCTTATAATTCACCCCTCCACTTT
CDR3 protein: CASSLYSTAYNSPLHF

J gene: TRBJ1-3
clone size: -
V gene: TRBV5-1
D gene: -
CDR3 DNA: TGCGCCAGCAGCCCCCTGAGCTTCTCTGGAAACACCATATATTTT
CDR3 protein: CASSPLSFSGNTIYF

J gene: TRBJ2-7
clone size: -
V gene: TRBV7-9
D gene: -
CDR3 DNA: TGTGCCAGCAGCCCAGGCTCGGGGGGCGGCGAGCAGTACTTC
CDR3 protein: CASSPGSGGGEQYF

J gene: TRBJ2-5
clone size: -
V gene: TRBV4-1
D gene: -
CDR3 DNA: TGCGCCAGCAGCCCTGGAGATTGGGACCGAGAGACCCAGTACTTC
CDR3 protein: CASSPGDWDRETQYF

J gene: TRBJ1-2
clone size: -
V gene: TRBV2
D gene: -
CDR3 DNA: TGTGCCAGCAGCCCCCAGGGCGGTGGGGCTTATGGCTACACCTTC
CDR3 protein: CASSPQGGGAYGYTF

J gene: TRBJ2-3
clone size: -
V gene: TRBV3-1/TRBV3-2
D gene: -
CDR3 DNA: TGTGCCAGCAGCCAAGACCCAGGACCCTGGGGACGCACAGATACGCAGTATTTT
CDR3 protein: CASSQDPGPWGRTDTQYF

J gene: TRBJ2-7
clone size: -
V gene: TRBV6-5
D gene: -
CDR3 DNA: TGTGCCAGCACTACGACGGGCGGGACCTACGAGCAGTACTTC
CDR3 protein: CASTTTGGTYEQYF